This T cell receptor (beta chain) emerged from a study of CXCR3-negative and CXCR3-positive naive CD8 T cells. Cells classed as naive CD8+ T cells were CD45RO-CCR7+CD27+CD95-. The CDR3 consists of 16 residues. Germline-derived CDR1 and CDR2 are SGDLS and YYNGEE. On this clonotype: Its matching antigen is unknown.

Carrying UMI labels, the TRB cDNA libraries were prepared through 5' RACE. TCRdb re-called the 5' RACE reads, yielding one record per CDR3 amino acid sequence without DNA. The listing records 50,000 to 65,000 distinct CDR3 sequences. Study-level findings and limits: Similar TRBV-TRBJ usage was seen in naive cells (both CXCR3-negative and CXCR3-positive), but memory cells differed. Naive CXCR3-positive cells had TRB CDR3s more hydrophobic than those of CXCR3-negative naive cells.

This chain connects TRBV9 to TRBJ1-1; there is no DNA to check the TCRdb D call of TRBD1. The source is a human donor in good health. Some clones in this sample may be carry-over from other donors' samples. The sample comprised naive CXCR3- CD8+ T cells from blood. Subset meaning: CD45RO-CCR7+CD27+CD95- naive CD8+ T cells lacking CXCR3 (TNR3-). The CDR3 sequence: CASSVGQGFGAAEAFF.